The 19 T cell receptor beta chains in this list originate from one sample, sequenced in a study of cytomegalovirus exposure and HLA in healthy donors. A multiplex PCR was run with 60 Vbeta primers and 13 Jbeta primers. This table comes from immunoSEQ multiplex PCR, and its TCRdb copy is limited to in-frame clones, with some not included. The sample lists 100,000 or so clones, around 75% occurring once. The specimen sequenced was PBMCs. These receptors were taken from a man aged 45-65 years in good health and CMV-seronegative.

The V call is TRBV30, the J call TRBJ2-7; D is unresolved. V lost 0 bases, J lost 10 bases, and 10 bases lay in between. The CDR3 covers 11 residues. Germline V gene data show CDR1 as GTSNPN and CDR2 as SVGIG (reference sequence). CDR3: CAWSVRGEQYF. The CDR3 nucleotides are TGTGCCTGGAGTGTACGAGGTGAACAGTACTTC.

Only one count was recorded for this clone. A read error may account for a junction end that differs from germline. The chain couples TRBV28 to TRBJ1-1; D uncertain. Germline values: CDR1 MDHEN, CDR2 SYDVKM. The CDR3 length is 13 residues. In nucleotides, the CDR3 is TGTGCCAGCGTAGGAGGTGTGAAAACTGAAGCTTTCTTT. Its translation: CASVGGVKTEAFF.

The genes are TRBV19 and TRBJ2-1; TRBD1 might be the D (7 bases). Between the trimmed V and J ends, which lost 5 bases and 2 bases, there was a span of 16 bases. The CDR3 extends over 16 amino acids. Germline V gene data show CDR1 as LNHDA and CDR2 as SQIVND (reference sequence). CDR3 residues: CASSDAGGWTYNEQFF. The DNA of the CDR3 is TGTGCCAGTAGTGATGCAGGGGGGTGGACCTACAATGAGCAGTTCTTC.

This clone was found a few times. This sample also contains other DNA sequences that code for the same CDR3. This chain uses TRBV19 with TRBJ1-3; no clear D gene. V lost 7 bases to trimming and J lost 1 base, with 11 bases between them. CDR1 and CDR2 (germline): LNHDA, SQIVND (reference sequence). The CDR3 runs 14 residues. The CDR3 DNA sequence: TGTGCCAGTACCCCCGGGTTATCTGGAAACACCATATATTTT. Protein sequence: CASTPGLSGNTIYF.

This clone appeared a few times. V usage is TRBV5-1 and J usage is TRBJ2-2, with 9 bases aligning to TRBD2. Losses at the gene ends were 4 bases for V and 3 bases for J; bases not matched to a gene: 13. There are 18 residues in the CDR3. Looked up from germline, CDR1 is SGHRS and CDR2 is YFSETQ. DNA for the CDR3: TGCGCCAGCAGCGGTTGGGGAGCGGGGGGCCGCGACACCGGGGAGCTGTTTTTT. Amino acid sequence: CASSGWGAGGRDTGELFF.

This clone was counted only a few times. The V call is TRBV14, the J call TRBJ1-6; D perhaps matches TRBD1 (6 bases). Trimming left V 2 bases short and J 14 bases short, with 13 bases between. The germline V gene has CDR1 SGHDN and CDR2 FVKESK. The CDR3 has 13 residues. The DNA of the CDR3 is TGTGCCAGCAGCCAAACAGGGTTTTTGGCCCTCCACTTT. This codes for CASSQTGFLALHF. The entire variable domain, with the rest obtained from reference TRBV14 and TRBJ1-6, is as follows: EAGVTQFPSHSVIEKGQTVTLRCDPISGHDNLYWYRRVMGKEIKFLLHFVKESKQDESGMPNNRFLAERTGGTYSTLKVQPAELEDSGVYFCASSQTGFLALHFGNGTRLTVT.

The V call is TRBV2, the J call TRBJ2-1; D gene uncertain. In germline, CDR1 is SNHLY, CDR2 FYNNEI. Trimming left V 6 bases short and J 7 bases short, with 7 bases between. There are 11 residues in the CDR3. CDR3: CASREFNEQFF. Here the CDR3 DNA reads TGTGCCAGCAGGGAGTTTAATGAGCAGTTCTTC.

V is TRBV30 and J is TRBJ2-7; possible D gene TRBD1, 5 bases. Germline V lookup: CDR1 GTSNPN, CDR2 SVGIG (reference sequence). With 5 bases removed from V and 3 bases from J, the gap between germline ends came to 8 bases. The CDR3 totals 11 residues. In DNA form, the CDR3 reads TGTGCCTGGGGAGACAGCTACGAGCAGTACTTC. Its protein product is CAWGDSYEQYF.

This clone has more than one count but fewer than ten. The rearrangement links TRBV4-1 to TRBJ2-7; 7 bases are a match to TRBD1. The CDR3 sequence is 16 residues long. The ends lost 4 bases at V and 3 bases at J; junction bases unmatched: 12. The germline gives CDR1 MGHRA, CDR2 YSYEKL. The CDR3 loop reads CASSRRETGADYEQYF. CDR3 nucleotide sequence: TGCGCCAGCAGCCGAAGAGAAACAGGGGCGGACTACGAGCAGTACTTC.

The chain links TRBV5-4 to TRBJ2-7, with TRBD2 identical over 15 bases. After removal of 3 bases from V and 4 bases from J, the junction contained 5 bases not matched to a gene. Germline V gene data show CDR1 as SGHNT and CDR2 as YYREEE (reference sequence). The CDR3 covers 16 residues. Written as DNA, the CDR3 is TGTGCCAGCAGCTCGGGACTAGCGGGAGGCAGGTACGAGCAGTACTTC. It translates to CASSSGLAGGRYEQYF.

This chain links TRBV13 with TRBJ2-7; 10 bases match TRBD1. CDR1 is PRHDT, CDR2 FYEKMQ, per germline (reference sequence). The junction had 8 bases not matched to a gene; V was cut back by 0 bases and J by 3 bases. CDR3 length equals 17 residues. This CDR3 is CASSLGQIRDRGYEQYF. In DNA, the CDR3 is TGTGCCAGCAGCTTAGGACAAATCCGGGACAGGGGCTACGAGCAGTACTTC.

The CDR3 protein is CASSSDRNTEAFF. For the CDR3, the DNA is TGTGCCAGCAGTTCAGACAGGAACACTGAAGCTTTCTTT. V usage is TRBV11-3 and J usage is TRBJ1-1; perhaps TRBD1 as D (5 bases). The germline V gene encodes CDR1 SGHNT and CDR2 YENEEA. Trimming stripped 6 bases from V and 1 base from J, with 9 bases between. This CDR3 contains 13 residues. Based on the CDR3 plus reference TRBV11-3 and TRBJ1-1, the full variable domain is EAGVVQSPRYKIIEKKQPVAFWCNPISGHNTLYWYLQNLGQGPELLIRYENEEAVDDSQLPKDRFSAERLKGVDSTLKIQPAELGDSAVYLCASSSDRNTEAFFGQGTRLTVV.

CDR3 protein: CASRQGGTNTGELFF. The CDR3 nucleotides read TGTGCCAGCAGGCAAGGGGGCACGAACACCGGGGAGCTGTTTTTT. The chain is built from TRBV2 and TRBJ2-2; 7 bases map to TRBD1. This CDR3 spans 15 amino acids. V trimming: 6 bases; J trimming: 0 bases; junction bases outside the gene matches: 4. The germline V gene encodes CDR1 SNHLY and CDR2 FYNNEI.

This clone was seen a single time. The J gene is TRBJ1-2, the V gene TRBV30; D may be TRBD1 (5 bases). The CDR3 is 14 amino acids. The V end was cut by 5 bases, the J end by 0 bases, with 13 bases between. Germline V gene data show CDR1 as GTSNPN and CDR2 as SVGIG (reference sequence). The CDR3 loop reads CAWDSRRANYGYTF. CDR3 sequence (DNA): TGTGCCTGGGACAGTCGCCGAGCTAACTATGGCTACACCTTC.

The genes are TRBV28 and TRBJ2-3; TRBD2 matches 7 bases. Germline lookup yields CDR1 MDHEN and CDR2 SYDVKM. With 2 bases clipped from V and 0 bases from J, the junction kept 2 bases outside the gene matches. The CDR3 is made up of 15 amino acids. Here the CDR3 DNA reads TGTGCCAGCAGTTTACGCGGGGGAAGCACAGATACGCAGTATTTT. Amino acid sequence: CASSLRGGSTDTQYF.

CDR3 DNA: TGTGCCAGCAGTTACTCTGGACAGGGCAAACGGCATTTT. Its translation: CASSYSGQGKRHF. The V and J genes are TRBV6-6 and TRBJ1-5, with 8 nucleotides matching TRBD1. Looked up from germline, CDR1 is MNHNY and CDR2 is SVGAGI (reference sequence). This CDR3 has 13 residues. V dropped 0 bases and J dropped 15; count of bases not matched to a gene: 7.

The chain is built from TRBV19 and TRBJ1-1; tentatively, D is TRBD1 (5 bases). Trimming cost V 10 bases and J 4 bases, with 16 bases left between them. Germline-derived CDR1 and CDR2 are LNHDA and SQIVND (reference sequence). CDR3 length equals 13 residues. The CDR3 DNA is TGTGCCACCTCCTTTAGGGGATCCACTGAAGCTTTCTTT. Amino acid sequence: CATSFRGSTEAFF. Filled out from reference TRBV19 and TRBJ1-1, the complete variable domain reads DGGITQSPKYLFRKEGQNVTLSCEQNLNHDAMYWYRQDPGQGLRLIYYSQIVNDFQKGDIAEGYSVSREKKESFPLTVTSAQKNPTAFYLCATSFRGSTEAFFGQGTRLTVV.

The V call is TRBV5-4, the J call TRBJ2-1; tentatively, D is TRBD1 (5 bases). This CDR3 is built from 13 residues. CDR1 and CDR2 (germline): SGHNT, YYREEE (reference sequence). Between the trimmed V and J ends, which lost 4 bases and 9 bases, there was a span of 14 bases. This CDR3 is CASSPRVLSEQFF. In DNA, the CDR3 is TGTGCCAGCAGCCCCAGGGTTCTCAGTGAGCAGTTCTTC.

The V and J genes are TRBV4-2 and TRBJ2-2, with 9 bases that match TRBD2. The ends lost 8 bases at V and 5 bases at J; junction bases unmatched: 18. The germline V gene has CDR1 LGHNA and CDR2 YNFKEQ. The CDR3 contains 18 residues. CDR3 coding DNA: TGTGCCAGCGGCCTCCTGGGCGGGGGGGCCCGATCAACCGGGGAGCTGTTTTTT. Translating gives CASGLLGGGARSTGELFF.